This T cell receptor beta chain was profiled in a study of beta chain features in type 1 diabetes. V was clipped by 5 bases and J by 3 bases; unmatched bases: 7. The CDR3 extends over 14 amino acids. From germline, CDR1 is MDHEN and CDR2 SYDVKM. Broader study findings: People with Type 1 diabetes carried modestly yet significantly shorter TCRB CDR3s in all four CD4+ subsets. Among patients, naive, central memory and Treg TCRB repertoires appeared more similar than among healthy donors. Using cDNA template may skew counts toward highly expressing activated cells.

Since all of the isolated RNA was reverse transcribed, expressed TCRB transcripts were what got sequenced. Reads from naive, central memory and regulatory T cell samples averaged about 3.9 million. Using immunoSEQ multiplex PCR, the repertoire was profiled, and TCRdb retains in-frame clones only, with some absent. The profile shows over 700,000 clones, under 20% of them singletons. This clone was seen a few times. What it recognizes is unknown. This chain joins TRBV28 and TRBJ2-7; 7 nucleotides match TRBD2. The sample comprised naive CD4+ T cells from blood. This TCR was recovered from a woman aged 18-29 years in good health. CDR3 sequence reads: CASSLGLVDYEQYF. For the CDR3, the DNA is TGTGCCAGCAGTCTAGGACTAGTTGACTACGAGCAGTACTTC.